Described below is a single TCR beta chain sequence and its context. It has no known antigen specificity. Base qualities are not provided; no much larger clone lies one nucleotide away. V loses 0 bases of germline sequence and J loses 6 bases, and the interval between the two ends is 9 bases. Looking up the germline V gene yields CDR1 SGHVS and CDR2 FQNEAQ. From the cysteine through the phenylalanine, the CDR3 covers 13 amino acids. CDR3 DNA only is kept here, 39 bases in frame from base 1. The cohort included roughly 30 patients with locally advanced or metastatic urothelial carcinoma who were treated at Memorial Sloan Kettering on a trial protocol. Peripheral blood mononuclear cells were collected pretreatment and during treatment, with between 1 and 8 total time points per patient. The Qiagen DNeasy Blood extraction kit was used to purify genomic DNA from total PBMCs and from tumor samples. PBMCs were collected pretreatment and during treatment and were isolated and stored as previously described.

These data come from a study of PD-L1 blockade in urothelial cancer (dated by TCRdb to the late 2010s). Study-level background: Therapy was started at some point between 2014 and 2016 for all patients, and atezolizumab 1,200 mg was administered intravenously every 3 weeks. Blood samples were analyzed at 3 weeks after treatment start (second dose) and at 6 weeks after treatment start. Roughly 9 patients reached durable clinical benefit, while around 19 patients did not. Blood samples gave a median of approximately 150,000 T cells and 83,000 or so unique TCRs, with a median clonality of about 0.078. The study was an exploratory multi-omic analysis of somatic, immune and clinical correlates of response to PD-L1 blockade with atezolizumab in urothelial cancer. Progression-free survival longer than 6 months counted as durable clinical benefit, and TCR features were additionally tested against both progression-free and overall survival. An ECOG performance status of 0 or 1 was recorded for the patients, and 0 to 3 prior chemotherapy regimens had been received by the patients. Pretreatment tumor samples, along with matched peripheral blood serially collected before and after atezolizumab treatment, were subjected to TCR sequencing. In the same patients, whole exome sequencing and RNA sequencing of pretreatment tumors were performed in addition to TCR sequencing. Around 30 patients had pretreatment blood TCR-seq, about 25 had at least one posttreatment blood collection, and about 25 had tumor TCR-seq. About 85% of the roughly 29 patients were identified as males with urothelial cancer of bladder origin, and a prior smoking history was reported by 18 of 29 patients. General study outcomes and caveats: A pretreatment peripheral blood TCR clonality below the median was linked to improved progression-free and overall survival. At 3 weeks after the start of treatment, tumor-associated TCR clones in peripheral blood had expanded more in patients with durable benefit (n ≈ 24, p = 0.022). Small sample size (n ≈ 29) and many exploratory analyses mean the results are intended to be hypothesis-generating.

To estimate absolute template abundance from read counts, synthetic TCR analog templates were spiked into each PCR. Using the immunoSEQ assay, TCRbeta CDR3 regions were amplified from genomic DNA with bias-controlled V and J gene primers. Sequencing of rearranged TCRbeta segments was performed at approximately 20X coverage. On the study's bioinformatics: Clustering was used to correct sequencing errors, and CDR3s were annotated against IMGT to assign V, D and J genes. Downstream analyses used only productive TCRbeta rearrangements, leaving out any out-of-frame or stop-codon sequences. To compute clonality, Shannon entropy was normalized by the log of the number of unique productive sequences and then subtracted from one. Clones differing between time points or between blood and tumor were identified using Fisher's exact test with Benjamini-Hochberg correction, with an adjusted p below 0.01 applied as the threshold. Drawn from immuneACCESS, this table holds only the in-frame rearrangements with V and J called that TCRdb kept. Clones are partly lost; checked studies trace under half to an unresolved V gene and leave the rest unexplained. V, J and clone size were drawn from that table, and D and trimming were deduced from the DNA. Within this sample are about 49,000 clones, with about 90% of them counted one time only. The top ten hold less than 10% of the sample.

This TCR came from a man between 60 and 75 years old with urothelial cancer. Sequencing was performed on PBMCs, taken around atezolizumab (anti-PD-L1) treatment. The sequence joins TRBV7-8 to TRBJ2-7; TRBD2 is possibly the D segment (5 matching bases). The CDR3 region: CASSLALAREQYF. At the DNA level, the sequence is TGTGCCAGCAGCTTAGCGCTAGCTCGCGAGCAGTACTTC.